This TCR beta chain was sequenced in a study of lymphopenia after photon versus proton radiotherapy. As concerns this clone: Antigen unknown.

Using immunoSEQ multiplex PCR, the repertoire was profiled, and TCRdb retains in-frame clones only, with some absent. Altogether approximately 91,000 clones are present, about 83% being singletons, with the ten largest covering 1.3% to 1.5%. The CDR3 is made up of 18 amino acids. V lost 5 bases to trimming and J lost 0 bases; unmatched junction nucleotides: 10. Germline V gives CDR1 SGHVS, CDR2 FNYEAQ. Whole-study findings and limits: In patients who died, overall survival fell as post-nadir TCR diversity dropped more. Oligoclonal CD8+ Temra expansion after nadir drove photon patients' diversity drop.

The source was peripheral blood, collected from a patient treated with proton-based radiotherapy. V gene TRBV7-6 combines with J gene TRBJ2-6; TRBD1 matches at 7 bases. The receptor's source is a man between 60 and 75 years old with pancreatic cancer. CDR3 bases: TGTGCCAGCAGCCCCCGCCCGGGACAGAGCTCTGGGGCCAACGTCCTGACTTTC. Amino acid sequence: CASSPRPGQSSGANVLTF.